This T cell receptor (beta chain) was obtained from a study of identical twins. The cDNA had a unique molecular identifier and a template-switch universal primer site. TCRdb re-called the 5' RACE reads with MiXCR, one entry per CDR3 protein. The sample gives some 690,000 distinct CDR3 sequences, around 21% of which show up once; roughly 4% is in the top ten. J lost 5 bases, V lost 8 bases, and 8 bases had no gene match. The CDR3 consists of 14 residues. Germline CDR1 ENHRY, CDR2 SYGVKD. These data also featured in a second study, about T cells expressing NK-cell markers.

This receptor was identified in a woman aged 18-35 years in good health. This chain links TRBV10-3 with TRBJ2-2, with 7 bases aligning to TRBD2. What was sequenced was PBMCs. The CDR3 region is CAIQLAIDTGELFF. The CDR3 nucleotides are TGTGCCATCCAACTAGCGATAGATACCGGGGAGCTGTTTTTT.